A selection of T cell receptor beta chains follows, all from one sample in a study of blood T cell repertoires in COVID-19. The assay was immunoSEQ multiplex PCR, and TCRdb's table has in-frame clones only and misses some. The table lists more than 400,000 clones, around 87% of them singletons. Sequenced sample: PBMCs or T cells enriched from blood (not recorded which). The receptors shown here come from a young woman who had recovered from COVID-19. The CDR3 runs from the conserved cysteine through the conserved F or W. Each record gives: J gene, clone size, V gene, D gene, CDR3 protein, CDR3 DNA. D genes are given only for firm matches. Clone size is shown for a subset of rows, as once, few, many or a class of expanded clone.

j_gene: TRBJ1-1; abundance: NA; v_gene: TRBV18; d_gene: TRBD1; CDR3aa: CASSPSTDRDTEAFF; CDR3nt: TGTGCCAGCTCACCTTCCACGGACAGGGACACTGAAGCTTTCTTT
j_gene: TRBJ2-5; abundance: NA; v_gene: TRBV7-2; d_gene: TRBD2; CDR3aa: CASSLSSGQETQYF; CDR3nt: TGTGCCAGCAGCCTATCTAGCGGCCAAGAGACCCAGTACTTC
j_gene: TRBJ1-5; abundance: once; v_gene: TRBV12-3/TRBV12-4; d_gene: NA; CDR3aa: CATGLRGGQPQHF; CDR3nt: TGTGCCACCGGGCTCAGAGGCGGGCAGCCCCAGCATTTT
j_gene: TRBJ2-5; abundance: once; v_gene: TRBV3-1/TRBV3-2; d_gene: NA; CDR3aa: CASSYLSGTIQETQYF; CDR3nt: TGTGCCAGCAGCTACCTATCGGGGACAATACAAGAGACCCAGTACTTC
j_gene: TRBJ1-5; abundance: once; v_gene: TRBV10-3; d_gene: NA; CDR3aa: CAISESGERQPQHF; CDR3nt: TGTGCCATCAGTGAGTCGGGTGAGCGTCAGCCCCAGCATTTT
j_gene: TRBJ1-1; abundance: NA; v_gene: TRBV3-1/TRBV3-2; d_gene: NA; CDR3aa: CASSQVTAGVEAFF; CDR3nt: TGTGCCAGCAGCCAAGTAACGGCAGGGGTTGAAGCTTTCTTT
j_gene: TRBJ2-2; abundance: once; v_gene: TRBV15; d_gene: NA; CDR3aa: CATSAGTNGELFF; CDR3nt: TGTGCCACCAGCGCCGGGACAAACGGGGAGCTGTTTTTT
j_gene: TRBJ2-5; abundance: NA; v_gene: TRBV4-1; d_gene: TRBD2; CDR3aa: CASSQDMAGGPIEETQYF; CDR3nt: TGCGCCAGCAGCCAAGATATGGCGGGGGGGCCTATAGAAGAGACCCAGTACTTC
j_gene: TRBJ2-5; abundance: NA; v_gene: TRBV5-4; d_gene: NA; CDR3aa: CASSPELNQETQYF; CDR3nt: TGTGCCAGCAGCCCCGAACTAAACCAAGAGACCCAGTACTTC
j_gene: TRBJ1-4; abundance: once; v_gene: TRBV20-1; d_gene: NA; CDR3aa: CSASNRLATNEKLFF; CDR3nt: TGCAGTGCTAGTAACAGGCTTGCAACTAATGAAAAACTGTTTTTT
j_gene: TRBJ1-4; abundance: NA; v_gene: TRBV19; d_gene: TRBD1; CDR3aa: CASTPTGGEKRLFF; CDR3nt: TGTGCCAGTACCCCGACAGGGGGCGAGAAACGGCTGTTTTTT
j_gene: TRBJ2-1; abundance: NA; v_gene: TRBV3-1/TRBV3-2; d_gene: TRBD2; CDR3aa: CASSSRTRQEQFF; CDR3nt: TGTGCCAGCAGCAGCCGGACTAGACAAGAGCAGTTCTTC
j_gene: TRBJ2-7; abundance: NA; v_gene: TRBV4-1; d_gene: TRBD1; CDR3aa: CASSRGTGVLHEQYF; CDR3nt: TGCGCCAGCAGCCGAGGGACAGGGGTCCTCCACGAGCAGTACTTC
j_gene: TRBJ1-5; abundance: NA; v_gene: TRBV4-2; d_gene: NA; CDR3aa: CASSQDGTGEGQPQHF; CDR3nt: TGTGCCAGCAGCCAAGACGGTACCGGGGAGGGCCAGCCCCAGCATTTT
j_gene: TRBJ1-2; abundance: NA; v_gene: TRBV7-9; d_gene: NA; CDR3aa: CASSSSTVRLYGYTF; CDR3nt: TGTGCCAGCAGCTCCTCGACGGTCCGACTCTATGGCTACACCTTC
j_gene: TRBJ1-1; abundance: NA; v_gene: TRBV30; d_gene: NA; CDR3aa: CAWSVGDGTEAFF; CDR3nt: TGTGCCTGGAGTGTGGGAGACGGCACTGAAGCTTTCTTT
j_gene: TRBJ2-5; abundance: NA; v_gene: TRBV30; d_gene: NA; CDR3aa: CAWSKVRTTSYF; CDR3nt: TGTGCCTGGAGTAAAGTGCGGACAACAAGTTACTTC
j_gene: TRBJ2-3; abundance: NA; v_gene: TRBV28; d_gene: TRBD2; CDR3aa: CASSPGGSGGAYTDTQYF; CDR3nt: TGTGCCAGCAGCCCTGGAGGTAGCGGGGGGGCATACACAGATACGCAGTATTTT
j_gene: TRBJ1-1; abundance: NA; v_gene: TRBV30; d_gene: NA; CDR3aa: CAWSRLVEPATEAFF; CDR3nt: TGTGCCTGGAGTCGTCTAGTGGAGCCGGCCACTGAAGCTTTCTTT
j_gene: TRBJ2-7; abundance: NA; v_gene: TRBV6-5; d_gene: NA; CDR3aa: CASSGPGEQYF; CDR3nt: TGTGCCAGCAGCGGCCCGGGGGAGCAGTACTTC
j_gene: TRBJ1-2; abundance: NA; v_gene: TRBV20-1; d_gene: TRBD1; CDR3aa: CSASTGGLDGYTF; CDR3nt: TGCAGTGCTAGTACAGGGGGCTTAGATGGCTACACCTTC
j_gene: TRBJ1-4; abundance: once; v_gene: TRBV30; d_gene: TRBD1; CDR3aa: CAWSEGAIGHNEKLFF; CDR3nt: TGTGCCTGGTCGGAGGGGGCCATAGGCCATAATGAAAAACTGTTTTTT
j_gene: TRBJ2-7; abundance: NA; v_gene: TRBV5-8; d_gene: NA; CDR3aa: CASSLESQRRGEQYF; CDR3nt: TGTGCCAGCAGCTTGGAATCACAGCGGAGAGGTGAGCAGTACTTC
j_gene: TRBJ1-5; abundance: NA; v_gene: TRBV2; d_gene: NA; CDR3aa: CASQIGTPNQPQHF; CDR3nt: TGTGCCAGCCAGATAGGGACACCGAATCAGCCCCAGCATTTT
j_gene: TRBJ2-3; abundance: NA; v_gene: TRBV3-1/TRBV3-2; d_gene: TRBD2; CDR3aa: CASTVAGAVTDTQYF; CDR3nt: TGTGCCAGCACGGTAGCGGGGGCGGTGACAGATACGCAGTATTTT
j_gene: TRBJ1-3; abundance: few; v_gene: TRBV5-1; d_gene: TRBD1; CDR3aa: CASSWGQGFGNTIYF; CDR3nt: TGCGCCAGCAGCTGGGGACAGGGCTTCGGAAACACCATATATTTT